This T cell receptor (beta chain) is drawn from a study of cytomegalovirus exposure and HLA in healthy donors. Study in general: Prior work identified 95 million to 120 million unique TCR beta sequences in around 170 million T cells. Broader study findings: An ancestry cluster, one associated with Asian ancestry, reportedly showed fewer N-insertions than the approximately 650-donor mean in a later analysis. V- and J-gene trimming of TCR beta was linked (in a later analysis) to a missense DCLRE1C variant. It was in a later analysis that TCR association rates were seen to vary by HLA locus, highest for DRB1 and lowest for HLA-C.

The V and J ends lost 0 bases and 4 bases respectively, with 12 bases between them. CDR1 is LNHNV, CDR2 YYDKDF, per germline (reference sequence). The CDR3 extends over 15 amino acids. Notes on this clone: Its specificity is not known.

PCR employed 60 Vbeta and 13 Jbeta primers. Assay: immunoSEQ multiplex PCR; the TCRdb copy retains only in-frame clones and omits some. In all, the sample yields tens of thousands of clones. The V gene is TRBV15, the J gene TRBJ1-2; perhaps TRBD1 as D (5 bases). Source material: PBMCs. The sequence derives from a man aged 40-50 years in good health and CMV-seronegative. CDR3 loop: CATSREDPTAYGYTF. The CDR3 nucleotides read TGTGCCACCAGCAGAGAGGATCCGACAGCCTATGGCTACACCTTC.